What follows are 9 T cell receptor beta chains derived from one specimen sequenced in a study of cytomegalovirus exposure and HLA in healthy donors. This PCR relied on a set of 60 Vbeta primers and 13 Jbeta primers. Libraries were prepared by immunoSEQ multiplex PCR; TCRdb keeps only in-frame clonotypes and omits some of them. The sample carries fewer than 200,000 clones, roughly 79% recorded once. Sequenced sample: PBMCs. The receptor set was obtained from a man aged 35-49 years in good health and CMV-seropositive.

The chain couples TRBV7-9 to TRBJ2-7; 7 bases are a match to TRBD2. Germline V gene data show CDR1 as SEHNR and CDR2 as FQNEAQ (reference sequence). Losses at the gene ends were 6 bases for V and 1 base for J; bases not matched to a gene: 9. The length of the CDR3 is 15 residues. This CDR3 is CASSPGLVPSYEQYF. In nucleotides, the CDR3 is TGTGCCAGCAGTCCTGGACTAGTCCCGTCCTACGAGCAGTACTTC. Combining the CDR3 with reference TRBV7-9 and TRBJ2-7 gives the whole variable domain DTGVSQNPRHKITKRGQNVTFRCDPISEHNRLYWYRQTLGQGPEFLTYFQNEAQLEKSRLLSDRFSAERPKGSFSTLEIQRTEQGDSAMYLCASSPGLVPSYEQYFGPGTRLTVT.

The V and J genes are TRBV5-4 and TRBJ2-7; D is undetermined. This CDR3 has 13 amino acids. The V gene lost 0 bases and the J gene lost 9 bases, with 13 bases spanning the gap. Germline CDR1 SGHNT, CDR2 YYREEE (reference sequence). In nucleotides, the CDR3 is TGTGCCAGCAGCTTGGTTGATCTAGACGGGCAGTACTTC. Its protein is CASSLVDLDGQYF.

J is TRBJ2-7 and V is TRBV18; 8 bases are a match to TRBD2. Per germline, CDR1 KGHSH and CDR2 LQKENI. This CDR3 region has 15 residues. The J segment lost 5 bases and the V segment lost 6 bases, leaving 12 bases of the junction unmatched. The CDR3 DNA follows: TGTGCCAGCTCGTCTTCCTGGCGGGAGGAAAACGAGCAGTACTTC. It encodes CASSSSWREENEQYF.

The CDR3 coding sequence is TGTGCCAGCAGCCTTAGACTAGCGGGAGAAGGTTACGAGCAGTACTTC. Its translation: CASSLRLAGEGYEQYF. The V call is TRBV4-2, the J call TRBJ2-7, with TRBD2 matching 12 bases. From germline, CDR1 is LGHNA and CDR2 YNFKEQ. Unmatched junction bases numbered 8, after V lost 4 bases and J lost 4 bases. The CDR3 is 16 residues long.

The V and J genes are TRBV5-1 and TRBJ1-1; tentatively, D is TRBD1 (6 bases). The CDR3 contains 15 residues. Germline CDR1 and CDR2: SGHRS and YFSETQ. V lost 5 bases and J lost 1, with 15 bases in between. CDR3 protein: CASSIVGGQNTEAFF. In DNA, the CDR3 is TGCGCCAGCAGTATAGTCGGGGGGCAGAACACTGAAGCTTTCTTT.

V and J are TRBV12-2 and TRBJ2-1; TRBD2, the table's D call, lacks a check against the DNA. TRBV12-2 is annotated as a pseudogene. The CDR3 is made up of 17 amino acids. CDR3 in amino acids: CASRSTTSGFSYNEQFF. CDR3 sequence (DNA): TGTGCAAGTCGATCAACGACTAGCGGATTCTCCTACAATGAGCAGTTCTTC.

The V and J genes are TRBV5-4 and TRBJ2-2, with 7 positions matching TRBD2. Germline CDR1 is SGHNT and CDR2 is YYREEE (reference sequence). The J segment lost 5 bases and the V segment lost 4 bases, leaving 8 bases of the junction unmatched. The CDR3 is made up of 15 amino acids. The CDR3: CASSPRTRTTGELFF. The CDR3 DNA sequence: TGTGCCAGCAGCCCCCGGACTAGGACTACCGGGGAGCTGTTTTTT.

The chain carries TRBV28 and TRBJ2-7; 8 nucleotides line up with TRBD1. Germline CDR1 and CDR2: MDHEN and SYDVKM. The CDR3 covers 15 residues. The V and J ends lost 7 bases and 0 bases, in that order; junction bases with no gene match: 8. CDR3 coding DNA: TGTGCCAGCACCTTAGCCGGGACAGGCTCCTACGAGCAGTACTTC. Translating it yields CASTLAGTGSYEQYF. The full variable domain, in which reference TRBV28 and TRBJ2-7 provide the parts outside the CDR3, is DVKVTQSSRYLVKRTGEKVFLECVQDMDHENMFWYRQDPGLGLRLIYFSYDVKMKEKGDIPEGYSVSREKKERFSLILESASTNQTSMYLCASTLAGTGSYEQYFGPGTRLTVT.

V gene TRBV7-8 combines with J gene TRBJ2-7; 11 positions agree with TRBD2. V lost 3 bases, J lost 0 bases, and 10 bases stayed unmatched. This CDR3 is built from 18 residues. Looked up from germline, CDR1 is SGHVS and CDR2 is FQNEAQ. The CDR3 nucleotides are TGTGCCAGCAGCTTCAACCCCAGACTAGCGGGGAGCTCCTACGAGCAGTACTTC. Amino acid sequence: CASSFNPRLAGSSYEQYF.